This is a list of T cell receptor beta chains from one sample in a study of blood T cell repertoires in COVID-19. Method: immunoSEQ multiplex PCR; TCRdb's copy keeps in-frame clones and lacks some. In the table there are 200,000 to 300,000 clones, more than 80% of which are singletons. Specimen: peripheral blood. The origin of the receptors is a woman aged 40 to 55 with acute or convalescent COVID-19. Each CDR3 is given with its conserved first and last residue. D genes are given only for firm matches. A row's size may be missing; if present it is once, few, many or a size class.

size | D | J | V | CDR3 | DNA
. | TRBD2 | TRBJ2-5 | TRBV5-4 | CASSLFSGGPNQETQYF | TGTGCCAGCAGCTTGTTTTCGGGGGGGCCAAATCAAGAGACCCAGTACTTC
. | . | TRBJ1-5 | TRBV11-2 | CASSPGPGGQPQHF | TGTGCCAGCAGCCCCGGGCCCGGGGGGCAGCCCCAGCATTTT
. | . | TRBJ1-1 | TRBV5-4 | CASKGNRETEAFF | TGTGCCAGCAAGGGGAATCGAGAGACTGAAGCTTTCTTT
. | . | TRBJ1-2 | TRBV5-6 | CASSLVSHYGYTF | TGTGCCAGCAGCTTGGTCAGTCACTATGGCTACACCTTC
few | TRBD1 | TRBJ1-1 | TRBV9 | CASSVGQGKMDTEAFF | TGTGCCAGCAGCGTGGGACAGGGGAAAATGGACACTGAAGCTTTCTTT
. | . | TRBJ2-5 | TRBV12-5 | CASGPLEGGTQYF | TGTGCTAGTGGCCCACTAGAAGGGGGGACCCAGTACTTC
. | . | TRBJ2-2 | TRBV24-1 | CATSDPTTGSGELFF | TGTGCCACCAGTGACCCTACAACAGGGAGCGGGGAGCTGTTTTTT
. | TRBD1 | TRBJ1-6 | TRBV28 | CASSSMGQFSPLHF | TGTGCCAGCAGTTCAATGGGACAGTTTTCACCCCTCCACTTT
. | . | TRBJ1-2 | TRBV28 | CASSLHSNYGYTF | TGTGCCAGCAGTTTGCACAGTAACTATGGCTACACCTTC
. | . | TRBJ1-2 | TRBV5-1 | CASSLAGIGYTF | TGCGCCAGCAGCTTGGCAGGGATCGGCTACACCTTC
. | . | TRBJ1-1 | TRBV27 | CASSPGPSRGTEAFF | TGTGCCAGCAGCCCAGGACCGTCGCGGGGTACTGAAGCTTTCTTT
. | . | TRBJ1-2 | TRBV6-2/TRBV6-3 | CASSYGANYGYTF | TGTGCCAGCAGTTACGGAGCTAACTATGGCTACACCTTC
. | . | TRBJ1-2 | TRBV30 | CAWSRQRYYGYTF | TGTGCCTGGAGTAGGCAGCGATACTATGGCTACACCTTC
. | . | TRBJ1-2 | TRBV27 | CASSRRDFNYGYTF | TGTGCCAGCAGTCGCCGGGATTTTAACTATGGCTACACCTTC
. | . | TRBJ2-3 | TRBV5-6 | CASSDRTVDTQYF | TGTGCCAGCAGCGACAGGACAGTGGATACGCAGTATTTT
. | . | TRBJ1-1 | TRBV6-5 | CASSFRESRSEAFF | TGTGCCAGCAGTTTCAGGGAAAGTCGATCTGAAGCTTTCTTT
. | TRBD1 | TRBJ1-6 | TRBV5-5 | CASSPTGGDSPLHF | TGTGCCAGCAGCCCTACAGGGGGCGATTCACCCCTCCACTTT
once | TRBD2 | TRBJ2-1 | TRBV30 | CAWSSGGAPNNEQFF | TGTGCCTGGAGTAGCGGGGGGGCCCCGAACAATGAGCAGTTCTTC
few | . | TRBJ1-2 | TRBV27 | CASSRDPGGYGYTF | TGTGCCAGCAGCCGCGACCCGGGAGGGTATGGCTACACCTTC
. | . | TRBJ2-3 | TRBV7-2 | CASSLVGWPDTQYF | TGTGCCAGCAGCTTAGTGGGCTGGCCAGATACGCAGTATTTT
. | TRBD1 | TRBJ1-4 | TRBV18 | CASSPRSQGAANEKLFF | TGTGCCAGCTCACCAAGGTCCCAGGGGGCCGCTAATGAAAAACTGTTTTTT
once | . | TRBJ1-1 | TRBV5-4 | CASSSGGGGLVTEAFF | TGTGCCAGCAGCTCTGGAGGCGGGGGGCTAGTGACTGAAGCTTTCTTT
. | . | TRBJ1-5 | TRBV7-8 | CASSLGAGGQGQPQHF | TGTGCCAGCAGCTTAGGAGCGGGGGGTCAGGGTCAGCCCCAGCATTTT
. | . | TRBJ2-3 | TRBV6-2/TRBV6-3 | CASSWASSTDTQYF | TGTGCCAGCAGTTGGGCCAGCAGCACAGATACGCAGTATTTT
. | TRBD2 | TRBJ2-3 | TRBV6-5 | CASRNLAGGADTQYF | TGTGCCAGCAGAAATTTAGCGGGGGGGGCAGATACGCAGTATTTT
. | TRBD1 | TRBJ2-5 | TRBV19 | CASSSTSWDRGQWAQYF | TGTGCCAGTAGTTCGACCTCCTGGGACAGGGGACAGTGGGCCCAGTACTTC
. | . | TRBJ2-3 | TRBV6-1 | CASSESTRGSTDTQYF | TGTGCCAGCAGCGAATCGACACGAGGGAGCACAGATACGCAGTATTTT
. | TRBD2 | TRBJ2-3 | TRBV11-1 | CASSFLSGGHTDTQYF | TGTGCCAGCAGCTTTCTTAGCGGGGGCCACACAGATACGCAGTATTTT
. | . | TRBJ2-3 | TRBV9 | CASSVVRDTQYF | TGTGCCAGCAGCGTAGTTAGAGATACGCAGTATTTT
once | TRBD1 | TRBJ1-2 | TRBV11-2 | CASSWGTGDYGYTF | TGTGCCAGCAGCTGGGGGACAGGGGACTATGGCTACACCTTC
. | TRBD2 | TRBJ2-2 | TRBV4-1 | CASSQDHWTSGFANTGELFF | TGCGCCAGCAGCCAAGATCACTGGACTAGCGGGTTCGCGAACACCGGGGAGCTGTTTTTT
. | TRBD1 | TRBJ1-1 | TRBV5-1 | CASSWGDRVVDTEAFF | TGCGCCAGCAGCTGGGGAGACAGGGTCGTGGACACTGAAGCTTTCTTT
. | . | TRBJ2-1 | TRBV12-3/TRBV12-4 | CASSLDNTNEQFF | TGTGCCAGCAGTTTGGACAATACCAATGAGCAGTTCTTC
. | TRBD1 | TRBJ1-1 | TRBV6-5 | CASSYFQGGTPEAFF | TGTGCCAGCAGTTACTTCCAGGGGGGTACCCCTGAAGCTTTCTTT
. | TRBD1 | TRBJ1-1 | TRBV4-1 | CASSPRVYRQGSTEAFF | TGCGCCAGCAGCCCCCGGGTCTATAGACAGGGCTCCACTGAAGCTTTCTTT
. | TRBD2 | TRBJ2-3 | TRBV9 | CASETGGSTDTQYF | TGTGCCAGCGAGACGGGAGGCTCCACAGATACGCAGTATTTT
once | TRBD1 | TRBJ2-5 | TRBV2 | CASSAFGQGETQYF | TGTGCCAGCAGTGCGTTCGGACAGGGGGAGACCCAGTACTTC
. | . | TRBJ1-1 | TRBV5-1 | CASSLEASGRTEAFF | TGCGCCAGCAGCTTGGAGGCCTCGGGTCGCACTGAAGCTTTCTTT
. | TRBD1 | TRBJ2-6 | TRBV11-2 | CASRRTGSYSGANVLTF | TGTGCCAGCAGAAGGACAGGTTCTTACTCTGGGGCCAACGTCCTGACTTTC
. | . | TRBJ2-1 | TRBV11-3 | CASSLRPGSSSYNEQFF | TGTGCCAGCAGCTTGCGACCCGGGTCAAGCTCCTACAATGAGCAGTTCTTC
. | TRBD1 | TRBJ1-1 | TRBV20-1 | CSAQRTGKAFF | TGCAGTGCTCAACGGACAGGGAAAGCTTTCTTT
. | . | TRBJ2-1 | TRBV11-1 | CASSLPSSYNEQFF | TGTGCCAGCAGCTTACCGAGCTCCTACAATGAGCAGTTCTTC
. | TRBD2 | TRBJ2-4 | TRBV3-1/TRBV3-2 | CASSSTSGGRSKNIQYF | TGTGCCAGCAGCTCGACTAGCGGGGGGCGTAGCAAAAACATTCAGTACTTC